The 25 T cell receptor beta chains listed next were all sequenced from one sample in a study of blood T cell repertoires in COVID-19. Clones were read by immunoSEQ multiplex PCR, and TCRdb kept only the in-frame ones, dropping some. The data show about 160,000 clones, 85% to 90% seen once. The sequencing input was peripheral blood. All receptors come from a man younger than 30 with COVID-19, enrolled during active disease.

V is TRBV28 and J is TRBJ1-5; D not certain. This CDR3 is 15 amino acids long. In germline, CDR1 is MDHEN, CDR2 SYDVKM. Trimming took 7 bases from V and 4 from J, leaving 17 bases between them. CDR3 protein: CASTPTGGENQPQHF. The CDR3 bases are TGTGCCAGCACCCCCACCGGCGGGGAGAATCAGCCCCAGCATTTT. Supplemented by reference TRBV28 and TRBJ1-5, the full variable domain reads DVKVTQSSRYLVKRTGEKVFLECVQDMDHENMFWYRQDPGLGLRLIYFSYDVKMKEKGDIPEGYSVSREKKERFSLILESASTNQTSMYLCASTPTGGENQPQHFGDGTRLSIL.

The chain employs TRBV9 and TRBJ2-3; TRBD2 matches at 11 bases. Germline V lookup: CDR1 SGDLS, CDR2 YYNGEE. The CDR3 sequence is 16 residues long. The J segment lost 7 bases and the V segment lost 0 bases, leaving 7 bases of the junction unmatched. Written as DNA, the CDR3 is TGTGCCAGCAGCGTAGGAAGTAGCGGGAGGGAGAATACGCAGTATTTT. Protein: CASSVGSSGRENTQYF.

Worth noting for this clone: Other DNA sequences of this sample code for an identical CDR3. The V gene is TRBV19, the J gene TRBJ2-7, with D possibly being TRBD2 (5 bases). This CDR3 comprises 15 residues. The V gene lost 1 base and the J gene lost 0 bases, with 10 bases spanning the gap. Germline CDR1 reads LNHDA; CDR2 reads SQIVND (reference sequence). CDR3 sequence reads: CASSIAAASSYEQYF. In DNA form, the CDR3 reads TGTGCCAGTAGTATAGCAGCGGCAAGCTCCTACGAGCAGTACTTC.

This rearrangement joins TRBV30 to TRBJ2-1, with a weak D call TRBD2 (5 bases). V lost 5 bases to trimming and J lost 4 bases, with 12 bases between them. Germline V lookup: CDR1 GTSNPN, CDR2 SVGIG (reference sequence). This CDR3 spans 13 amino acids. Here the CDR3 reads CAWGRLLYNEQFF. In nucleotides, the CDR3 is TGTGCCTGGGGCAGACTACTTTACAATGAGCAGTTCTTC.

This chain links TRBV5-1 with TRBJ2-1, with 7 bases aligning to TRBD1. Germline V gene sequence: CDR1 SGHRS, CDR2 YFSETQ. The CDR3 totals 16 residues. V lost 2 bases, J lost 3 bases, and 8 bases stayed unmatched. The CDR3 protein is CASSLTGTDYYNEQFF. Written as DNA, the CDR3 is TGCGCCAGCAGCTTAACCGGGACAGACTACTACAATGAGCAGTTCTTC.

The chain carries TRBV30 and TRBJ2-2, with 14 nucleotides matching TRBD2. Losses at the gene ends were 4 bases for V and 7 bases for J; bases not matched to a gene: 8. CDR1 and CDR2 (germline): GTSNPN, SVGIG (reference sequence). The CDR3 is 16 amino acids. CDR3 coding DNA: TGTGCCTGGAACCCCGGGACTAGCGGGAGTATCGGGGAGCTGTTTTTT. This encodes CAWNPGTSGSIGELFF.

The genes are TRBV7-2 and TRBJ1-3, with 8 bases matching TRBD1. CDR1 is SGHTA and CDR2 is FQGNSA in the germline V gene. The CDR3 spans 14 residues. After removal of 5 bases from V and 2 bases from J, the junction contained 2 bases not matched to a gene. This chain's CDR3 is CASSPTGAGNTIYF. In DNA form, the CDR3 reads TGTGCCAGCAGCCCGACAGGGGCTGGAAACACCATATATTTT.

The rearrangement links TRBV3-1 (or the pseudogene TRBV3-2) to TRBJ2-1; D may be TRBD2 (8 bases). Germline V gives CDR1 LGHDT, CDR2 YNNKEL (reference sequence). The CDR3 has 21 residues. Between the trimmed V and J ends, which lost 4 bases and 0 bases, there was a span of 28 bases. The CDR3 sequence: CASSPYFGAGAPGGSYNEQFF. The CDR3 coding sequence is TGTGCCAGCAGCCCATACTTCGGAGCGGGAGCCCCAGGGGGCTCCTACAATGAGCAGTTCTTC.

The V gene is TRBV5-1, the J gene TRBJ1-3, with D unresolved. CDR1 is SGHRS, CDR2 YFSETQ, per germline. Trimming took off 1 base at V and 3 bases at J, with 14 bases between the two ends. The length of the CDR3 is 16 residues. The CDR3 loop reads CASSLTPESSGNTIYF. CDR3 bases: TGCGCCAGCAGCTTGACCCCGGAGTCAAGTGGAAACACCATATATTTT.

The chain uses TRBV19 and TRBJ2-7; 7 positions agree with TRBD2. The CDR3 has 15 residues. Germline-derived CDR1 and CDR2 are LNHDA and SQIVND (reference sequence). With V trimmed by 3 bases and J by 0 bases, 5 bases remained unmatched. The CDR3 DNA reads as TGTGCCAGTAGTATGACTAGCTTGAGCTCCTACGAGCAGTACTTC. It specifies CASSMTSLSSYEQYF.

V and J are TRBV4-3 and TRBJ2-7; 8 bases align to TRBD1. Germline CDR1 reads LGHNA; CDR2 reads YSLEER. The CDR3 runs to 11 residues. V dropped 9 bases and J dropped 6; count of bases not matched to a gene: 4. The CDR3: CASGQGGEQYF. The DNA of the CDR3 is TGCGCCAGTGGACAGGGCGGCGAGCAGTACTTC.

The chain couples TRBV27 to TRBJ1-6; 9 bases are a match to TRBD1. Germline loops: CDR1 MNHEY, CDR2 SMNVEV (reference sequence). This CDR3 is built from 14 residues. Trimming removed 6 bases from V and 7 bases from J; junction bases left unmatched: 4. The CDR3 DNA is TGTGCCAGCAGGGGGACAGGGAGGAATTCACCCCTCCACTTT. Translation: CASRGTGRNSPLHF.

This chain uses TRBV30 with TRBJ1-1, with D unresolved. The CDR3 loop spans 12 amino acids. Germline V gene lookup returns CDR1 GTSNPN and CDR2 SVGIG (reference sequence). V was pared by 7 bases and J by 6 bases, with 15 bases between. CDR3 DNA sequence: TGTGCCTTACACAGAGAGTTCGCTGAAGCTTTCTTT. Its protein is CALHREFAEAFF.

The rearrangement links TRBV7-9 to TRBJ2-7, with D tentatively TRBD1 (6 bases). The germline V gene encodes CDR1 SEHNR and CDR2 FQNEAQ (reference sequence). V was cut by 2 bases and J by 9 bases, with 14 bases left in between. This CDR3 contains 13 residues. The CDR3 DNA reads TGTGCCAGCAGCTTATCTACAGGGACCTGGCAGTACTTC. It is translated as CASSLSTGTWQYF.

This chain uses TRBV11-1 with TRBJ2-7, with TRBD2 matching 12 bases. Germline lookup yields CDR1 SGHAT and CDR2 FQDESV (reference sequence). The CDR3 contains 14 residues. Germline trimming cut 6 bases from V and 4 bases from J; bases unmatched to any gene: 4. The chain's CDR3 is CASRRTSGMYEQYF. In DNA, the CDR3 is TGTGCCAGCAGGCGGACTAGCGGGATGTACGAGCAGTACTTC.

This clone was observed a single time. The chain employs TRBV19 and TRBJ2-7; 9 nucleotides match TRBD1. V was clipped by 4 bases and J by 3 bases; unmatched bases: 4. Germline V gene lookup returns CDR1 LNHDA and CDR2 SQIVND (reference sequence). The CDR3 contains 14 residues. The CDR3 coding sequence is TGTGCCAGTAGTACAGGGACAGGGTACTACGAGCAGTACTTC. Its translation: CASSTGTGYYEQYF. Full variable domain (remainder filled in from reference TRBV19 and TRBJ2-7): DGGITQSPKYLFRKEGQNVTLSCEQNLNHDAMYWYRQDPGQGLRLIYYSQIVNDFQKGDIAEGYSVSREKKESFPLTVTSAQKNPTAFYLCASSTGTGYYEQYFGPGTRLTVT.

The chain uses TRBV2 and TRBJ2-2; 12 nucleotides align to TRBD2. This CDR3 has 18 residues. V gave up 3 bases and J gave up 0 bases; unmatched junction bases: 5. Germline V gene data show CDR1 as SNHLY and CDR2 as FYNNEI. This chain's CDR3 is CASSDKGLAGTNTGELFF. In DNA form, the CDR3 reads TGTGCCAGCAGTGATAAGGGACTAGCGGGCACGAACACCGGGGAGCTGTTTTTT.

This clone has just one count. The V gene is TRBV6-5, the J gene TRBJ2-1; possibly TRBD1 for D (6 bases). This CDR3 is 15 amino acids long. V was trimmed by 6 bases and J by 2 bases, leaving 14 bases between them. Germline loops: CDR1 MNHEY, CDR2 SVGAGI. The CDR3 here is CASRQGAYAYNEQFF. The CDR3 nucleotides read TGTGCCAGCAGACAGGGCGCGTATGCCTACAATGAGCAGTTCTTC.

This chain uses TRBV28 with TRBJ1-1; unclear D gene. Germline CDR1 MDHEN, CDR2 SYDVKM. V was trimmed by 7 bases and J by 3 bases, leaving 15 bases between them. This CDR3 contains 14 residues. This chain's CDR3 is CASILGRLDTEAFF. The CDR3, as DNA: TGTGCCAGCATCTTGGGGAGGTTGGACACTGAAGCTTTCTTT.

This sequence joins TRBV28 and TRBJ1-2, with 8 nucleotides matching TRBD1. V lost 6 bases and J lost 2; bases outside the gene matches: 8. Germline CDR1 and CDR2: MDHEN and SYDVKM. The CDR3 runs to 15 residues. The DNA for the CDR3 is TGTGCCAGCAGGGGAGGTCAGGGGGCAAACTATGGCTACACCTTC. Translating gives CASRGGQGANYGYTF.

The J gene is TRBJ2-5, the V gene TRBV7-3; D unclear. The V gene lost 5 bases and the J gene lost 4 bases, with 14 bases spanning the gap. This CDR3 is 14 amino acids long. Germline values: CDR1 SGHTA, CDR2 FQGTGA. CDR3 loop: CASSRIGSGETQYF. In nucleotides, the CDR3 is TGTGCCAGCAGCCGAATTGGTTCGGGAGAGACCCAGTACTTC.

V usage is TRBV5-8 and J usage is TRBJ2-2, with D possibly TRBD1 on 6 matching bases. This CDR3 contains 14 residues. The germline V gene has CDR1 SGHTS and CDR2 YDEGEE. V lost 3 bases to trimming and J lost 6 bases, with 12 bases between them. The DNA of the CDR3 is TGTGCCAGCAGCTGGTACAGGGATGCCGGGGAGCTGTTTTTT. Protein: CASSWYRDAGELFF.

The genes are TRBV5-1 and TRBJ2-2; 9 bases fit TRBD1. The germline V gene has CDR1 SGHRS and CDR2 YFSETQ. With 4 bases clipped from V and 5 bases from J, the junction kept 6 bases outside the gene matches. CDR3 size: 15 residues. The CDR3 DNA is TGCGCCAGCAGCCCCCGGACAGGGGTGACCGGGGAGCTGTTTTTT. Amino acid sequence: CASSPRTGVTGELFF.

The CDR3 region has the DNA TGTGCCAGCAGCCAGACTATCGACAATGAGCAGTTCTTC. As protein: CASSQTIDNEQFF. V gene TRBV7-9 combines with J gene TRBJ2-1; tentatively, D is TRBD2 (5 bases). The CDR3 has 13 amino acids. The ends were cut back, 5 bases at V and 5 bases at J, with 10 bases in the middle. Germline V lookup: CDR1 SEHNR, CDR2 FQNEAQ (reference sequence). Variable domain in full (rest from reference TRBV7-9 and TRBJ2-1): DTGVSQNPRHKITKRGQNVTFRCDPISEHNRLYWYRQTLGQGPEFLTYFQNEAQLEKSRLLSDRFSAERPKGSFSTLEIQRTEQGDSAMYLCASSQTIDNEQFFGPGTRLTVL.

The CDR3 region is CASSQDSHAANYGYTF. The DNA of the CDR3 is TGTGCCAGCAGCCAAGATTCCCACGCGGCTAACTATGGCTACACCTTC. The chain combines TRBV4-2 with TRBJ1-2; D remains unclear. V shed 0 bases and J shed 0 bases, with 11 bases lying between them. The CDR3 loop spans 16 amino acids. Germline CDR1 is LGHNA and CDR2 is YNFKEQ.